Given below is one T cell receptor beta chain in context. Its target is unknown. The CDR3 covers 14 residues. Germline V gene lookup returns CDR1 MGHRA and CDR2 YSYEKL. Trimming took off 4 bases at V and 1 base at J, with 8 bases between the two ends. Certain patients were not enrolled. These were patients with other autoimmune diseases, uncontrolled infections, pregnancy or lactation. RNA transcripts were the source from which TCR beta CDR3 regions were amplified. Second-round multiplex PCR came after a first-round RT-PCR that employed HTBI primers. TCRdb ran MiXCR on the multiplex PCR reads and lists one entry per CDR3 protein. This sample has roughly 1.1 million distinct CDR3 sequences, with about 40% found just once. The sample comes from a study of Graves' ophthalmopathy and Graves' hyperthyroidism. Study context: By definition, stable hyperthyroidism involved no ophthalmopathy within 18 months of follow-up. General observations from the study: A majority of expanded thyroid clonotypes exceeding 0.001 frequency were likewise present in blood.

Material for sequencing was peripheral blood or thyroid tissue (not recorded which). This TCR derives from an adult man with Graves' hyperthyroidism. This sequence joins TRBV4-1 and TRBJ1-3; D uncertain. The CDR3 region is CASSPLGSGNTIYF. The CDR3, as DNA: TGCGCCAGCAGCCCCCTGGGTTCTGGAAACACCATATATTTT.